This T cell receptor beta chain appears in the sequencing data of a study of T cells in women clearing cervical HPV infection. As for this clone: The antigen is undetermined. The read ends 3 residues shy of where the CDR3 ends; the end is completed using the germline J gene.

Findings of the study overall: TRBV6-7 abundance was lower in cases than controls (roughly 0.11% versus 0.16%).

The germline V gene has CDR1 SNHLY and CDR2 FYNNEI. The CDR3 consists of 14 residues. Using immunoSEQ multiplex PCR, the repertoire was profiled, and TCRdb retains in-frame clones only, with some absent. The sample data list tens of thousands of clones. The TCR sequence derives from a woman aged 18 to 69 with a cervical HPV16 infection that either progressed to CIN3+ or cleared (not recorded which). Sequencing input: blood buffy coat. The rearrangement joins TRBV2 to TRBJ2-2, with TRBD1 as a possible D gene (5 bases). CDR3 sequence: CASVWAGRAEKLFF. CDR3 bases read: TGTGCCAGCGTTTGGGCAGGGCGAGCCGAAAAG.